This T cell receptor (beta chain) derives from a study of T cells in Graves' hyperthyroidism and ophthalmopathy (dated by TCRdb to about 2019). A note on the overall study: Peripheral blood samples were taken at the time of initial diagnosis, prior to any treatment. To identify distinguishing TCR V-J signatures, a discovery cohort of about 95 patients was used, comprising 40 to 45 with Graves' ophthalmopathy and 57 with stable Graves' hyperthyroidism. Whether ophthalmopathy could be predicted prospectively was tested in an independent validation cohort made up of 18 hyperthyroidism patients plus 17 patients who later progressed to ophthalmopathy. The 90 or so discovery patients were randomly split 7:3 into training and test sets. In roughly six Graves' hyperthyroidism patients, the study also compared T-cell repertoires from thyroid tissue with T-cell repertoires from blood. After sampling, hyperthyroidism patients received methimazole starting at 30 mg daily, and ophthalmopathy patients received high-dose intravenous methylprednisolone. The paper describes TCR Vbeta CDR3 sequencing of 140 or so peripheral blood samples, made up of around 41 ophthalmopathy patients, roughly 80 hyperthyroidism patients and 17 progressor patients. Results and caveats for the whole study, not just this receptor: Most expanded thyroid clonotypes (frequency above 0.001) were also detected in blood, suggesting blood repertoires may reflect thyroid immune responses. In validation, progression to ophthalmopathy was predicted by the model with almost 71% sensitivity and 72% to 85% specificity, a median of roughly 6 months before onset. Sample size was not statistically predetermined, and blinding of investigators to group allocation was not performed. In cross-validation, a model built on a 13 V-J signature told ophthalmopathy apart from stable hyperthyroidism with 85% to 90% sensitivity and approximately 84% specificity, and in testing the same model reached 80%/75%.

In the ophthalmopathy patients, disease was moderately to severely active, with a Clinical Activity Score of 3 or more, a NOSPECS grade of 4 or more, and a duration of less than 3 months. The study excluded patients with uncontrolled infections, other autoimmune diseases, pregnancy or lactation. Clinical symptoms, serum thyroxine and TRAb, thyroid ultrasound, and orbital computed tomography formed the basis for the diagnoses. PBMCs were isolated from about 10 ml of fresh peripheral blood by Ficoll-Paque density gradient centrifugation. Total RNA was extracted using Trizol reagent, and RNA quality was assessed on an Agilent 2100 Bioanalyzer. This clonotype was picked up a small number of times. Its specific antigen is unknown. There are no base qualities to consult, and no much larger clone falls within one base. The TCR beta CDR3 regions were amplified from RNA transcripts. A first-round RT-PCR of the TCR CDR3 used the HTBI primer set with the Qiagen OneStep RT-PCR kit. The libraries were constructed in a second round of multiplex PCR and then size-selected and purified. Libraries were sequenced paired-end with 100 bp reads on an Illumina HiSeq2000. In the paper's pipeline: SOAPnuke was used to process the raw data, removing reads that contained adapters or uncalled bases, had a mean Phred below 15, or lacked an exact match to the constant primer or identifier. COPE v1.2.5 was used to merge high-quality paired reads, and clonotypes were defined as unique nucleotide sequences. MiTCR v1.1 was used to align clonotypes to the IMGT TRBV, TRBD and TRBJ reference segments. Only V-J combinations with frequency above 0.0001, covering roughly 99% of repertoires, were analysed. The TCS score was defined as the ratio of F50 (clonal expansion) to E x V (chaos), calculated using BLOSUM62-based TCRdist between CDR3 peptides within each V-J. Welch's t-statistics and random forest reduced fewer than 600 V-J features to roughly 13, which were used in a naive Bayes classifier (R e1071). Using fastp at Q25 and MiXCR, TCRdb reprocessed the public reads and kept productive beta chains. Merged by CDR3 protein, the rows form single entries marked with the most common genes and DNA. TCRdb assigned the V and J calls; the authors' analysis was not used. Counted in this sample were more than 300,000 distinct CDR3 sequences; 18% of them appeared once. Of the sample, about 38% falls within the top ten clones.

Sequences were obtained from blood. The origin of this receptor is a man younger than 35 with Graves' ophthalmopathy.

The CDR3 in this case is CASSFESNYGYTF. The bases are TGTGCCAGCAGTTTCGAGAGTAACTATGGCTACACCTTC. The V gene is TRBV12-3 or TRBV12-4 and the J gene is TRBJ1-2; the D gene cannot be resolved reliably. V is clipped by 3 bases and J by 1 base, and the sequence between their germline boundaries is 6 bases long. The CDR3 contains 13 residues, cysteine and phenylalanine counted. Only the CDR3 DNA stays, 39 bases, in frame from base 1.